A selection of T cell receptor beta chains follows, all from one sample in a study of T cells in Graves' hyperthyroidism and ophthalmopathy. TCRdb passed the multiplex PCR reads through MiXCR, listing each CDR3 protein once. The profile shows hundreds of thousands of distinct CDR3 sequences, 11% to 15% of them singletons. Sequenced: blood. The receptors here all came from a young woman with Graves' hyperthyroidism. Both conserved end residues are part of each CDR3. A D gene is named only where the DNA matches it firmly. Where a row states a size, it is once, few, many or the class of an expanded clone; other rows omit it.

D gene	V gene	CDR3 length	J gene	clone size	CDR3 protein	CDR3 DNA
TRBD1	TRBV30	14	TRBJ2-1	many	CAWRGTGVLGEQFF	TGTGCCTGGAGAGGGACAGGGGTTTTGGGTGAGCAGTTCTTC
NA	TRBV30	13	TRBJ1-2	many	CAGSVVSSHGYTF	TGTGCTGGCTCGGTGGTTTCAAGTCATGGCTACACCTTC
TRBD1	TRBV4-3	15	TRBJ2-2	NA	CASSQGGGRVGELFF	TGCGCCAGCAGCCAAGGAGGGGGCCGGGTCGGGGAGCTGTTTTTT
NA	TRBV4-1	14	TRBJ2-2	NA	CASSPGLDGRELFF	TGCGCCAGCAGCCCCGGACTGGACGGCAGGGAGCTGTTTTTT
NA	TRBV6-2/TRBV6-3	17	TRBJ1-1	many	CASSYSAAAGPRTEAFF	TGTGCCAGCAGTTACTCCGCCGCGGCAGGGCCTCGGACTGAAGCTTTCTTT
TRBD2	TRBV28	15	TRBJ2-3	many	CASSPAGGLVDTQYF	TGTGCCAGCAGTCCAGCGGGAGGGCTTGTAGATACGCAGTATTTT
TRBD2	TRBV30	17	TRBJ2-7	many	CAWSSGAGGLSGGEQYF	TGTGCCTGGAGTTCGGGAGCGGGAGGTCTATCGGGGGGCGAGCAGTACTTC
NA	TRBV10-3	15	TRBJ2-7	NA	CAISESRGATYEQYF	TGTGCCATCAGTGAGTCACGGGGGGCGACCTACGAGCAGTACTTC
TRBD1	TRBV6-2/TRBV6-3	15	TRBJ2-1	many	CASSDDRVAYNEQFF	TGTGCCAGCAGTGATGACAGGGTCGCCTACAATGAGCAGTTCTTC
NA	TRBV5-6	14	TRBJ2-1	few	CASSLYRPGNEQFF	TGTGCCAGCAGCTTGTACAGGCCCGGCAATGAGCAGTTCTTC
NA	TRBV24-1	13	TRBJ2-2	few	CATSVPGTGELFF	TGTGCCACCAGTGTCCCGGGGACCGGGGAGCTGTTTTTT
NA	TRBV5-1	13	TRBJ2-5	NA	CASSLGSAETQYF	TGCGCCAGCAGCTTGGGCTCGGCGGAGACCCAGTACTTC
NA	TRBV6-4	14	TRBJ2-1	NA	CASSEFVYRNEQFF	TGTGCCAGCAGTGAATTCGTATACAGGAATGAGCAGTTCTTC
TRBD2	TRBV25-1	15	TRBJ2-5	NA	CASRGLAEDQETQYF	TGTGCCTCAAGGGGACTAGCGGAGGACCAAGAGACCCAGTACTTC
NA	TRBV20-1	14	TRBJ1-1	NA	CSARSGTQNTEAFF	TGCAGTGCTAGATCAGGGACACAGAACACTGAAGCTTTCTTT
NA	TRBV6-6	15	TRBJ1-3	many	CASSYDRSSGNTIYF	TGTGCCAGCAGTTACGACCGATCCTCTGGAAACACCATATATTTT
TRBD2	TRBV7-9	17	TRBJ2-2	NA	CASSLLLAGDMAGELFF	TGTGCCAGCAGCTTATTGCTGGCGGGAGATATGGCCGGGGAGCTGTTTTTT
NA	TRBV3-1	14	TRBJ1-5	many	CASSPTGWSQPQHF	TGTGCCAGCAGCCCCACAGGGTGGAGCCAGCCCCAGCATTTT
NA	TRBV2	16	TRBJ2-1	many	CASTLMGYDSYNEQFF	TGTGCCAGCACCTTGATGGGGTACGACTCCTACAATGAGCAGTTCTTC
TRBD2	TRBV24-1	15	TRBJ2-1	few	CATSEPGLAGREQFF	TGTGCCACCAGTGAGCCGGGACTAGCGGGACGTGAGCAGTTCTTC
TRBD1	TRBV25-1	15	TRBJ1-1	few	CASSERAGGNTEAFF	TGTGCCAGCAGTGAAAGGGCAGGGGGGAACACTGAAGCTTTCTTT
NA	TRBV2	16	TRBJ2-2	many	CASSAVGRRTTGELFF	TGTGCCAGCAGCGCGGTAGGCAGGAGGACCACCGGGGAGCTGTTTTTT
TRBD1	TRBV7-9	15	TRBJ2-7	many	CASSLGTGSSYEQYF	TGTGCCAGCAGCTTAGGGACAGGGAGCTCCTACGAGCAGTACTTC
NA	TRBV12-3/TRBV12-4	13	TRBJ2-2	many	CASSLRTVGELFF	TGTGCCAGCAGTCTTAGGACAGTCGGGGAGCTGTTTTTT
TRBD2	TRBV20-1	13	TRBJ2-5	many	CSAEREGRETQYF	TGCAGTGCTGAGCGGGAGGGACGAGAGACCCAGTACTTC
NA	TRBV20-1	14	TRBJ2-1	many	CSAKRLVFGNEQFF	TGCAGTGCCAAACGACTAGTATTCGGCAATGAGCAGTTCTTC
NA	TRBV11-2	12	TRBJ2-1	many	CASSTSSLGQFF	TGTGCCAGCAGCACCTCTAGCTTGGGGCAGTTCTTC
NA	TRBV15	17	TRBJ1-2	many	CATSREGRDHFRYGYTF	TGTGCCACCAGCAGAGAGGGCAGGGACCACTTTCGATATGGCTACACCTTC
NA	TRBV4-3	16	TRBJ2-1	NA	CASSQIQRFSYNEQFF	TGCGCCAGCAGCCAAATTCAACGGTTCTCCTACAATGAGCAGTTCTTC
TRBD2	TRBV28	16	TRBJ2-5	NA	CASSLGLAGERKTQYF	TGTGCCAGCAGTCTAGGACTAGCGGGAGAGCGGAAGACCCAGTACTTC
NA	TRBV25-1	14	TRBJ2-7	NA	CASTPDGGAYEQYF	TGTGCCAGCACCCCGGACGGTGGAGCCTACGAGCAGTACTTC
NA	TRBV28	13	TRBJ2-1	NA	CASRAVGRNEQFF	TGTGCCAGCAGGGCGGTGGGCCGCAATGAGCAGTTCTTC
TRBD1	TRBV12-3/TRBV12-4	14	TRBJ2-7	many	CASSGDRGSYEQYF	TGTGCCAGCAGTGGGGACAGGGGTTCCTACGAGCAGTACTTC
NA	TRBV11-2	16	TRBJ1-2	few	CASSSPSRQRGYGYTF	TGTGCCAGCAGCTCCCCCTCTCGACAACGGGGCTATGGCTACACCTTC
NA	TRBV3-1	14	TRBJ1-2	many	CASSRQPRFIGYTF	TGTGCCAGCAGCCGACAGCCCCGTTTTATTGGCTACACCTTC
TRBD2	TRBV6-2/TRBV6-3	19	TRBJ2-1	NA	CASSYSTRTSGLDFNEQFF	TGTGCCAGCAGTTACTCGACCCGGACTAGCGGTCTCGATTTCAATGAGCAGTTCTTC
NA	TRBV12-3/TRBV12-4	17	TRBJ2-2	few	CASSPPLGGVNTGELFF	TGTGCCAGCAGTCCTCCCCTGGGGGGAGTGAACACCGGGGAGCTGTTTTTT
NA	TRBV6-1	15	TRBJ2-7	many	CASSRRGSWTYEQYF	TGTGCCAGCAGTCGCAGGGGAAGTTGGACTTACGAGCAGTACTTC
NA	TRBV7-2	11	TRBJ1-2	few	CASWGGHGYTF	TGTGCCAGCTGGGGGGGCCATGGCTACACCTTC
NA	TRBV12-3/TRBV12-4	15	TRBJ2-1	NA	CASSWGAPGGEEQFF	TGTGCCAGCAGTTGGGGGGCTCCCGGAGGAGAAGAGCAGTTCTTC
TRBD2	TRBV18	15	TRBJ2-1	many	CASSHTSGRNNEQFF	TGTGCCAGCTCCCATACTAGCGGGAGAAACAATGAGCAGTTCTTC
NA	TRBV20-1	17	TRBJ2-3	many	CSAIGPGTMGGTDTQYF	TGCAGTGCTATAGGTCCGGGCACCATGGGGGGCACAGATACGCAGTATTTT
NA	TRBV7-9	16	TRBJ2-2	few	CASSLAQGTATGELFF	TGTGCCAGCAGCTTAGCGCAGGGGACCGCAACCGGGGAGCTGTTTTTT
NA	TRBV20-1	13	TRBJ1-4	NA	CSARARHNEKLFF	TGCAGTGCTAGAGCCAGGCATAATGAAAAACTGTTTTTT